A selection of T cell receptor beta chains follows, all from one sample in a study of metastatic and nonmetastatic thyroid tumors. Using MiXCR, TCRdb reanalyzed the PCR reads. The sample lists 25,000 to 35,000 clones; less than 30% were seen once. Sample: blood. Source of these receptors: a female donor with papillary thyroid cancer or a benign thyroid nodule (not recorded which). Some clones in this sample may be carry-over from other donors' samples. Both conserved end residues are part of each CDR3. D genes are given only for firm matches. Size is omitted from some rows. Given values are once, few, many or a class for expanded clones.

v_call,j_call,clone_size,d_call,cdr3_aa,cdr3_nt
TRBV6-2/TRBV6-3,TRBJ2-3,few,TRBD2,CASSSEAGLQYF,TGTGCCAGCAGTTCCGAAGCGGGGCTGCAGTATTTT
TRBV5-1,TRBJ1-2,.,.,CASGLDSPNYGYTF,TGCGCCAGCGGATTGGACAGCCCTAACTATGGCTACACCTTC
TRBV6-6,TRBJ1-1,medium-sized,.,CASSYSRGSEAFF,TGTGCCAGCAGTTACTCAAGGGGCAGTGAAGCTTTCTTT
TRBV6-6,TRBJ1-3,medium-sized,.,CASSYERSDGNTIYF,TGTGCCAGCAGTTACGAGAGGTCAGACGGAAACACCATATATTTT
TRBV28,TRBJ2-2,.,.,CASSGRLIAGELFF,TGTGCCAGCAGTGGGAGGTTGATAGCCGGGGAGCTGTTTTTT
TRBV2,TRBJ1-3,.,TRBD1,CASSERTGGGGNTIYF,TGTGCCAGCAGTGAACGGACAGGGGGCGGAGGAAACACCATATATTTT
TRBV5-1,TRBJ2-1,once,TRBD2,CASSVTSGNFYEQFF,TGCGCCAGCAGCGTCACTAGCGGGAATTTTTATGAGCAGTTCTTC
TRBV27,TRBJ2-7,few,TRBD1,CASIFQTGEPGQYF,TGTGCCAGCATTTTCCAGACAGGGGAGCCCGGGCAGTACTTC
TRBV27,TRBJ1-2,many,.,CASSQDSSSGGYTF,TGTGCCAGCTCCCAGGACAGTAGCTCGGGTGGCTACACCTTC
TRBV19,TRBJ1-5,.,.,CASSTQQGHQPQHF,TGTGCCAGTAGTACCCAGCAGGGCCATCAGCCCCAGCATTTT
TRBV2,TRBJ1-2,few,.,CASSGQGKQGGYTF,TGTGCCAGCAGCGGCCAAGGGAAGCAAGGTGGCTACACCTTC
TRBV11-2,TRBJ1-4,.,.,CASSLRGAFNEKLFF,TGTGCCAGCAGCCTCCGGGGGGCCTTTAATGAAAAACTGTTTTTT
TRBV6-1,TRBJ2-2,.,TRBD1,CASFDRAAGELFF,TGTGCCAGCTTTGACAGGGCGGCCGGGGAGCTGTTTTTT
TRBV7-9,TRBJ2-1,once,.,CASSLGHYNEQFF,TGTGCCAGCAGCTTAGGTCACTACAATGAGCAGTTCTTC
TRBV6-1,TRBJ1-2,medium-sized,.,CASSEEPTGGYGYTF,TGTGCCAGCAGTGAAGAGCCGACAGGAGGCTATGGCTACACCTTC
TRBV11-3,TRBJ1-1,many,TRBD1,CASSQGVSRAEAFF,TGTGCCAGCAGCCAGGGGGTCAGCCGGGCTGAAGCTTTCTTT
TRBV28,TRBJ1-2,.,TRBD1,CASSPTGQGPYGYTF,TGTGCCAGCAGCCCCACGGGACAGGGCCCTTATGGCTACACCTTC
TRBV29-1,TRBJ2-1,.,.,CSVAGGGDEQFF,TGCAGCGTTGCCGGAGGGGGCGATGAGCAGTTCTTC
TRBV28,TRBJ2-5,.,TRBD1,CASSPGQGRSQQETQYF,TGTGCCAGCAGTCCCGGACAGGGACGATCACAGCAAGAGACCCAGTACTTC
TRBV6-5,TRBJ2-7,medium-sized,.,CASSYSIGRGSYEQYF,TGTGCCAGCAGTTACTCGATCGGTAGGGGGTCCTACGAGCAGTACTTC
TRBV20-1,TRBJ2-1,.,TRBD2,CSAAVRWREGRNGQFF,TGCAGTGCTGCAGTAAGATGGCGGGAGGGCCGGAATGGGCAGTTCTTC
TRBV11-3,TRBJ2-1,medium-sized,.,CASSLNSYNEQFF,TGTGCCAGCAGCTTAAATTCCTACAATGAGCAGTTCTTC
TRBV30,TRBJ1-4,.,.,CAWSDERDGEKLFF,TGTGCCTGGAGTGATGAGAGGGACGGGGAAAAACTGTTTTTT
TRBV6-1,TRBJ2-6,few,.,CASSVGANVLTF,TGTGCCAGCAGTGTAGGGGCCAACGTCCTGACTTTC
TRBV6-1,TRBJ2-7,medium-sized,TRBD2,CASTGLAGSGEQYF,TGTGCCAGCACCGGACTAGCGGGATCAGGCGAGCAGTACTTC
TRBV6-2/TRBV6-3,TRBJ2-1,medium-sized,.,CASSRPSTYNEQFF,TGTGCCAGCTCCCGGCCGAGCACCTACAATGAGCAGTTCTTC
TRBV2,TRBJ2-7,.,TRBD2,CASSGASGSNYEQYF,TGTGCCAGCAGTGGTGCTAGCGGGAGCAACTACGAGCAGTACTTC
TRBV24-1,TRBJ1-2,few,.,CATSDPRTEPYGYTF,TGTGCCACCAGTGACCCAAGGACAGAGCCTTATGGCTACACCTTC
TRBV20-1,TRBJ2-7,.,TRBD2,CSATPASGNYEQYF,TGCAGTGCCACTCCGGCTAGCGGGAATTACGAGCAGTACTTC
TRBV27,TRBJ1-5,.,.,CASSLPIRVGDHPQHF,TGTGCCAGCAGTTTACCGATTAGGGTGGGGGATCATCCCCAGCATTTT
TRBV27,TRBJ2-1,few,.,CASSLTKRNEQFF,TGTGCCAGCAGCCTTACTAAGCGCAATGAGCAGTTCTTC
TRBV5-6,TRBJ1-1,once,TRBD1,CASSLAFTDRGGTEAFF,TGTGCCAGCAGCTTGGCCTTCACGGACAGGGGTGGAACTGAAGCTTTCTTT
TRBV28,TRBJ2-7,.,TRBD2,CASRGTSGAIYEQYF,TGTGCCAGCAGAGGGACTAGCGGGGCAATCTACGAGCAGTACTTC
TRBV27,TRBJ1-6,few,.,CASSLNPSGGANSPLHF,TGTGCCAGCAGTTTAAACCCGAGCGGGGGCGCGAATTCACCCCTCCACTTT
TRBV19,TRBJ2-7,few,.,CASSNGLREQYF,TGTGCCAGTAGTAATGGACTGCGCGAGCAGTACTTC
TRBV7-9,TRBJ2-7,many,.,CASSPPWGAYEQYF,TGTGCCAGCAGCCCACCCTGGGGAGCCTACGAGCAGTACTTC
TRBV27,TRBJ2-6,many,TRBD2,CASSFQAGGPGANVLTF,TGTGCCAGCAGTTTTCAAGCGGGAGGGCCTGGGGCCAACGTCCTGACTTTC
TRBV11-2,TRBJ2-7,few,.,CASSRDTYEQYF,TGTGCCAGCTCCCGGGACACTTACGAGCAGTACTTC
TRBV7-2,TRBJ1-2,few,TRBD1,CASSLGTGGGYTF,TGTGCCAGCAGCTTAGGAACAGGGGGTGGCTACACCTTC
TRBV7-9,TRBJ1-1,many,.,CASSERTAINTEAFF,TGTGCCAGCAGCGAACGGACAGCAATAAACACTGAAGCTTTCTTT
TRBV19,TRBJ2-1,many,.,CASSFGPANEQFF,TGTGCCAGTAGTTTCGGACCAGCCAATGAGCAGTTCTTC
TRBV6-1,TRBJ1-6,.,TRBD1,CASSETGQGASSPLHF,TGTGCCAGCAGTGAAACCGGACAGGGGGCGAGTTCACCCCTCCACTTT
TRBV5-1,TRBJ1-6,.,TRBD1,CASSLEDRGYSPLHF,TGCGCCAGCAGCTTGGAGGACAGGGGCTATTCACCCCTCCACTTT
TRBV5-1,TRBJ2-7,.,TRBD2,CASSLLSGRSVYEQYF,TGCGCCAGCAGCTTGCTTAGCGGGAGGTCCGTCTACGAGCAGTACTTC
TRBV20-1,TRBJ2-4,.,.,CSAPEKGQAKNIQYF,TGCAGTGCACCGGAAAAAGGACAGGCCAAAAACATTCAGTACTTC
TRBV20-1,TRBJ2-1,.,TRBD2,CSARDSSGYFNEQFF,TGCAGTGCTAGAGACTCTAGCGGATACTTCAATGAGCAGTTCTTC
TRBV6-1,TRBJ2-3,.,TRBD1,CASSEGGDRGDTQYF,TGTGCCAGCAGTGAAGGAGGGGACAGGGGTGATACGCAGTATTTT
TRBV2,TRBJ2-2,many,.,CASSDRVNTGELFF,TGTGCCAGCAGTGACCGGGTGAACACCGGGGAGCTGTTTTTT
TRBV2,TRBJ1-1,few,.,CASNAGPMNTEAFF,TGTGCCAGCAATGCAGGGCCTATGAACACTGAAGCTTTCTTT
TRBV5-5,TRBJ2-7,.,.,CASSLIGAGTEEQYF,TGTGCCAGCAGCTTGATAGGGGCAGGTACGGAAGAGCAGTACTTC
TRBV6-2/TRBV6-3,TRBJ2-7,.,.,CASSYSRGAHEQYF,TGTGCCAGCAGTTACTCTCGGGGGGCCCACGAGCAGTACTTC
TRBV7-2,TRBJ2-7,.,TRBD2,CASSSAGGKSYEQYF,TGTGCCAGCAGCTCGGCGGGGGGGAAATCCTACGAGCAGTACTTC